The source of this T cell receptor (beta chain) is a study of PD-1 blockade in classical Hodgkin lymphoma. Profiled with immunoSEQ multiplex PCR; TCRdb holds only in-frame clones, not every one. Of roughly 55,000 clones listed, over 70% are singletons. The study, taken as a whole, reports: Similar baseline diversity was found in complete responders and newly diagnosed patients. It was CD4+ TCR diversity, not CD8+, that rose significantly by C4D1. Patients were excluded if nivolumab began under 1 year after ASCT (the autologous transplant).

V shed 5 bases and J shed 1 base, with 13 bases lying between them. Germline assignment: CDR1 SEHNR and CDR2 FQNEAQ (reference sequence). The CDR3 has 15 residues. Every one of the patients relapsed after autologous stem cell transplantation (brentuximab vedotin exposure was variable). Complete response, partial response or progressive disease constituted the best response categories observed. With respect to this clone: The antigen is unknown.

Specimen: peripheral blood mononuclear cells (PBMCs), collected at baseline. The receptor was isolated from a human donor with classical Hodgkin lymphoma. V and J are TRBV7-9 and TRBJ2-3, with D unclear. CDR3 loop: CASSPDMLGTDTQYF. The CDR3 DNA follows: TGTGCCAGCAGCCCCGATATGTTGGGCACAGATACGCAGTATTTT. The full variable domain, with the rest looked up from reference TRBV7-9 and TRBJ2-3, is DTGVSQNPRHKITKRGQNVTFRCDPISEHNRLYWYRQTLGQGPEFLTYFQNEAQLEKSRLLSDRFSAERPKGSFSTLEIQRTEQGDSAMYLCASSPDMLGTDTQYFGPGTRLTVL.